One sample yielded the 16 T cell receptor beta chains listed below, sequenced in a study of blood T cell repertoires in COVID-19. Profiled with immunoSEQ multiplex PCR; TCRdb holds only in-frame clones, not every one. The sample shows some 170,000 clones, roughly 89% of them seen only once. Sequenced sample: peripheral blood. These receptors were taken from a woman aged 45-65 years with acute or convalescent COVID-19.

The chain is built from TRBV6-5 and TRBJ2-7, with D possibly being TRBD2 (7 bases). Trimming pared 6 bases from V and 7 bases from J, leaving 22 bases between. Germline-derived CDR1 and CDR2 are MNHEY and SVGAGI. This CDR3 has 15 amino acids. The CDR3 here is CASRLRGGEALEQYF. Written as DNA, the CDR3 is TGTGCCAGCAGATTAAGGGGGGGGGAGGCGTTGGAGCAGTACTTC.

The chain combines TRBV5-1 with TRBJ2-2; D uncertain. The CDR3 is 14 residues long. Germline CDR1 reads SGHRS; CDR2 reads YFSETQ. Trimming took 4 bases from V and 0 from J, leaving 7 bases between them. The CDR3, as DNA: TGCGCCAGCAGCCTCCTCCCGAACACCGGGGAGCTGTTTTTT. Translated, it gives CASSLLPNTGELFF.

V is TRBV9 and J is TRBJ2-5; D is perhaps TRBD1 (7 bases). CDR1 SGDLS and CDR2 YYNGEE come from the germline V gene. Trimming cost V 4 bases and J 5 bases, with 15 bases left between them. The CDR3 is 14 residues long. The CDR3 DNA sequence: TGTGCCAGCAGCACGTTGACAGGGAGGGAGACCCAGTACTTC. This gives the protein CASSTLTGRETQYF.

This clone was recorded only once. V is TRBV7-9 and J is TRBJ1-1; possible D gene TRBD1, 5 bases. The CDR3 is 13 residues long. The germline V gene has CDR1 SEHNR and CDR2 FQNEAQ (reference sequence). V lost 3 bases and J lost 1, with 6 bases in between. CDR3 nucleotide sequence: TGTGCCAGCAGCTTCAGGGAGAACACTGAAGCTTTCTTT. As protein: CASSFRENTEAFF.

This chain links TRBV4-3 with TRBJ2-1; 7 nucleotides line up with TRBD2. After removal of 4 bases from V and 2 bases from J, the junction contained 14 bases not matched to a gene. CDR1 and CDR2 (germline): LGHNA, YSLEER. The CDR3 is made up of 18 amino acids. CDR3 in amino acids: CASSPSLPLADTYNEQFF. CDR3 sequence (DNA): TGCGCCAGCAGCCCCAGTCTGCCCCTAGCGGACACCTACAATGAGCAGTTCTTC.

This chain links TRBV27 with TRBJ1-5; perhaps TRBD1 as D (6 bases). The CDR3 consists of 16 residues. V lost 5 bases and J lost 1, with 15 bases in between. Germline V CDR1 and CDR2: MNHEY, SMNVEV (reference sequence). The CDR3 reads CASSARGGWSNQPQHF. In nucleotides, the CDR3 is TGTGCCAGCAGTGCCCGGGGGGGCTGGAGCAATCAGCCCCAGCATTTT.

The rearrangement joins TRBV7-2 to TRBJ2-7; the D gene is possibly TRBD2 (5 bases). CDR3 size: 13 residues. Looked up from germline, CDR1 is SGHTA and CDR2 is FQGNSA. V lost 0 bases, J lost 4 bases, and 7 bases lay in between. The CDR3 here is CASSLARGYEQYF. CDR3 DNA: TGTGCCAGCAGCTTAGCCCGGGGATACGAGCAGTACTTC.

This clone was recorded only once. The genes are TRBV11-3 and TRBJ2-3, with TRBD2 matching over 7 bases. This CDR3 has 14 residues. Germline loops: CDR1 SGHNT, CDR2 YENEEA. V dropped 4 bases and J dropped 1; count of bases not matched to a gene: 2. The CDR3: CASSSGLRTDTQYF. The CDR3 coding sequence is TGTGCCAGCAGCTCGGGACTACGCACAGATACGCAGTATTTT.

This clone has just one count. CDR3 sequence reads: CASSQTSGGHTEAFF. The CDR3 coding sequence is TGTGCCAGCTCACAAACGTCGGGGGGGCACACTGAAGCTTTCTTT. This rearrangement joins TRBV18 to TRBJ1-1; the D gene is possibly TRBD1 (6 bases). V gave up 4 bases and J gave up 3 bases, with 15 bases separating them. The CDR3 is 15 residues long. The germline V gene has CDR1 KGHSH and CDR2 LQKENI.

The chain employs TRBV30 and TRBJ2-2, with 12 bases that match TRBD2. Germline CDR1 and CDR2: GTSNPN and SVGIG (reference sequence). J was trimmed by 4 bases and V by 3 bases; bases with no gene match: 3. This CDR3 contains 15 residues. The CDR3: CAWRATSGSTGELFF. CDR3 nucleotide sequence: TGTGCCTGGAGGGCGACTAGCGGGAGCACCGGGGAGCTGTTTTTT.

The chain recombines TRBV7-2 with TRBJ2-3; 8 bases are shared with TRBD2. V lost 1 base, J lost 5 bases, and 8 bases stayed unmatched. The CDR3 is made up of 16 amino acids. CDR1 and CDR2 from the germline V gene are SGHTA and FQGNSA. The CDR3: CASSLVSGSGRDTQYF. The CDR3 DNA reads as TGTGCCAGCAGCTTAGTGAGCGGGAGCGGTAGAGATACGCAGTATTTT.

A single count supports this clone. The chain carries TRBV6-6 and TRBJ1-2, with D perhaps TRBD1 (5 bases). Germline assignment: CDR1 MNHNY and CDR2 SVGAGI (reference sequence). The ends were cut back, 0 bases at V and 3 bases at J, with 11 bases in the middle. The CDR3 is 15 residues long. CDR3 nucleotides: TGTGCCAGCAGTTACTCTGGGCAGGGTTACTATGGCTACACCTTC. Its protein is CASSYSGQGYYGYTF.

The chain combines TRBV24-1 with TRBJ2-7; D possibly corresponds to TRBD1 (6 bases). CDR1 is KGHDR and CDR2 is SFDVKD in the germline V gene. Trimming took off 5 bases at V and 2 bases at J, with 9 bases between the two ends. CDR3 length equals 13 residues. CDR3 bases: TGTGCCACCAGTGTTCGGACAGCCTACGAGCAGTACTTC. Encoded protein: CATSVRTAYEQYF.

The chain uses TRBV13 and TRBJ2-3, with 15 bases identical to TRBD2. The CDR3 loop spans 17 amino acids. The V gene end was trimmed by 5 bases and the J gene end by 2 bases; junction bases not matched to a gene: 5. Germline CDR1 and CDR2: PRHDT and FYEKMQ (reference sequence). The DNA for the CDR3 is TGTGCCAGCAGCGCAGGACTAGCGGGGGGGTCCACAGATACGCAGTATTTT. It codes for CASSAGLAGGSTDTQYF.

DNA of the CDR3: TGTGCCAGCAGCTTAGTAGGATGGACTAGTTTAAAAGATACGCAGTATTTT. Protein product: CASSLVGWTSLKDTQYF. This chain uses TRBV7-2 with TRBJ2-3; 7 bases align to TRBD2. J was trimmed by 5 bases and V by 1 base; bases with no gene match: 12. This CDR3 spans 17 amino acids. CDR1 SGHTA and CDR2 FQGNSA come from the germline V gene.

The DNA for the CDR3 is TGTGCCTGGGCGAGGGTTCCTGGGGCCAACGTCCTGACTTTC. Its protein product is CAWARVPGANVLTF. The rearrangement joins TRBV30 to TRBJ2-6, with D maybe TRBD2 (5 bases). Looked up from germline, CDR1 is GTSNPN and CDR2 is SVGIG (reference sequence). V was trimmed by 5 bases and J by 2 bases, leaving 10 bases between them. This CDR3 comprises 14 residues.